This paragraph reports one T cell receptor beta chain. The source of the sample is a study of blood T cell repertoires in COVID-19. Study context: Specimens from acute and convalescent COVID-19 originated in the United States, Italy and Spain. The analysed material was cDNA or gDNA that came from T cells, B-cell-depleted T cells, or PBMCs.

With V trimmed by 4 bases and J by 0 bases, 7 bases remained unmatched. CDR3 length equals 17 residues. CDR1 SGHRS and CDR2 YFSETQ come from the germline V gene. Methods used by the authors: Amplification of reference gene primers was used by the study to estimate nucleated cell counts. Method: immunoSEQ multiplex PCR; TCRdb's copy keeps in-frame clones and lacks some. V and J calls plus clone size are reproduced from that table; the DNA served to infer D and trimming. The sample includes a few hundred thousand clones, around nine tenths of them seen just once. Sequencing was performed on peripheral blood. This sequence joins TRBV5-1 and TRBJ2-6, with TRBD1 identical over 7 bases. This clonotype was obtained from a man aged 60-69 years with acute or convalescent COVID-19. CDR3 coding DNA: TGCGCCAGCAGCCCTACGACAGGGAGCTCTGGGGCCAACGTCCTGACTTTC. It codes for CASSPTTGSSGANVLTF.